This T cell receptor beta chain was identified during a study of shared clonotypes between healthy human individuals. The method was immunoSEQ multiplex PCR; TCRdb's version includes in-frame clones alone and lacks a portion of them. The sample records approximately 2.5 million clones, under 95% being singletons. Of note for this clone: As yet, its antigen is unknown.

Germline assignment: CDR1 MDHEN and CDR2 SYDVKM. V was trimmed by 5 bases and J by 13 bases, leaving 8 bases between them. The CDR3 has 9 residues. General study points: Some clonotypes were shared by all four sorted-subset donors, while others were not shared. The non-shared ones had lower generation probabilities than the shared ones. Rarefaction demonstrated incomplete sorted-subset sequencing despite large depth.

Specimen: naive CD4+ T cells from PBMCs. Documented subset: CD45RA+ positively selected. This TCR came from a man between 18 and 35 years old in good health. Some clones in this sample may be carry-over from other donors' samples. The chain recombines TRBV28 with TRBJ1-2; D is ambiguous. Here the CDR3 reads CASSPPVTF. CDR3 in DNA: TGTGCCAGCAGTCCCCCCGTCACCTTC.